The 32 T cell receptor beta chains in this list originate from one sample, sequenced in a study of shared clonotypes between healthy human individuals. Measured with immunoSEQ multiplex PCR; TCRdb has only the in-frame clones, and not every one. Among hundreds of thousands of clones listed, roughly 97% were seen once. The sequencing input was naive CD4+ T cells sorted from blood. Documented subset: CD45RA+ positively selected. The receptors derive from a woman aged 25-40 years in good health.

In this sample, this clone turned up once. This sequence joins TRBV7-9 and TRBJ2-5; D might be TRBD2 (6 bases). Trimming cost V 3 bases and J 4 bases, with 15 bases left between them. This CDR3 comprises 15 residues. Germline V CDR1 and CDR2: SEHNR, FQNEAQ (reference sequence). CDR3 in DNA: TGTGCCAGCAGCTTCCGACTAGGATGGGGAGAGACCCAGTACTTC. Translated: CASSFRLGWGETQYF.

V usage is TRBV6-5 and J usage is TRBJ1-4; D might be TRBD1 (6 bases). V was shortened by 0 bases and J by 10 bases, with 15 bases between the two germline ends. The CDR3 runs 15 residues. Germline V gives CDR1 MNHEY, CDR2 SVGAGI. The CDR3 loop is CASSYSSGPGVKLFF. The CDR3 DNA reads TGTGCCAGCAGTTACTCGAGTGGGCCAGGGGTAAAACTGTTTTTT.

V is TRBV6-1 and J is TRBJ1-1; D not certain. Per germline, CDR1 MNHNS and CDR2 SASEGT. V was shortened by 2 bases and J by 4 bases, with 17 bases between the two germline ends. The CDR3 sequence is 16 residues long. This CDR3 is CASSEPATPSSTEAFF. The CDR3 nucleotides read TGTGCCAGCAGTGAACCGGCAACCCCGAGCAGCACTGAAGCTTTCTTT.

The chain joins TRBV28 to TRBJ2-7; D might be TRBD1 (6 bases). The CDR3 has 17 amino acids. Per the germline V gene, CDR1 is MDHEN and CDR2 is SYDVKM. The V end was cut by 2 bases, the J end by 7 bases, with 24 bases between. The CDR3 bases are TGTGCCAGCAGTTTACGGATACAGGGTTCCGGTCTGAGGGAGCAGTACTTC. Its translation is CASSLRIQGSGLREQYF.

The chain uses TRBV5-1 and TRBJ2-1; perhaps TRBD2 as D (5 bases). This CDR3 is 14 amino acids long. The V and J ends lost 6 bases and 7 bases respectively, with 17 bases between them. Germline V gene lookup returns CDR1 SGHRS and CDR2 YFSETQ. CDR3 sequence: CASILSGVENEQFF. As DNA, the CDR3 is TGCGCCAGCATCTTATCCGGGGTAGAAAATGAGCAGTTCTTC. Supplemented by reference TRBV5-1 and TRBJ2-1, the full variable domain reads KAGVTQTPRYLIKTRGQQVTLSCSPISGHRSVSWYQQTPGQGLQFLFEYFSETQRNKGNFPGRFSGRQFSNSRSEMNVSTLELGDSALYLCASILSGVENEQFFGPGTRLTVL.

CDR3 sequence reads: CASSSHPLGQRGTEQYF. The CDR3 coding sequence is TGTGCCAGCAGTTCGCACCCCTTGGGACAGCGGGGGACCGAGCAGTACTTC. This chain uses TRBV27 with TRBJ2-7, with D possibly TRBD2 on 8 matching bases. V was trimmed by 4 bases and J by 6 bases, leaving 25 bases between them. The CDR3 has 17 residues. Germline V lookup: CDR1 MNHEY, CDR2 SMNVEV (reference sequence).

This chain links TRBV4-2 with TRBJ2-3; TRBD2 aligns across 8 bases. The V gene end was trimmed by 2 bases and the J gene end by 0 bases; junction bases not matched to a gene: 4. Per the germline V gene, CDR1 is LGHNA and CDR2 is YNFKEQ. This CDR3 region has 16 residues. DNA of the CDR3: TGTGCCAGCAGCCAACCGGGACTAGAAAGCACAGATACGCAGTATTTT. It yields the protein CASSQPGLESTDTQYF.

This sequence joins TRBV28 and TRBJ2-7, with D maybe TRBD1 (5 bases). Trimming took off 7 bases at V and 2 bases at J, with 12 bases between the two ends. Germline loops: CDR1 MDHEN, CDR2 SYDVKM. This CDR3 is built from 13 residues. The CDR3 DNA is TGTGCCAGCATGTTACAGGTACCCTACGAGCAGTACTTC. It is translated as CASMLQVPYEQYF.

The gene calls are TRBV28 and TRBJ2-7, with D tentatively TRBD2 (5 bases). V was cut by 7 bases and J by 6 bases, with 25 bases left in between. The CDR3 length is 16 residues. CDR1 is MDHEN, CDR2 SYDVKM, per germline. The CDR3 loop is CASTGGGIRGPGEQYF. CDR3 nucleotides: TGTGCCAGCACCGGAGGAGGCATACGCGGGCCTGGCGAGCAGTACTTC.

The J gene is TRBJ2-3, the V gene TRBV13; D may correspond to TRBD1 or TRBD2 (5 bases each). This CDR3 region has 19 residues. Looked up from germline, CDR1 is PRHDT and CDR2 is FYEKMQ (reference sequence). V lost 2 bases to trimming and J lost 6 bases, with 27 bases between them. The CDR3 loop reads CASSLRAGRVLSSSDTQYF. The CDR3 DNA sequence: TGTGCCAGCAGCTTACGGGCAGGGAGAGTTCTGTCGTCGTCGGATACGCAGTATTTT.

The V call is TRBV2, the J call TRBJ2-2, with 12 bases aligning to TRBD2. The CDR3 totals 17 residues. Per the germline V gene, CDR1 is SNHLY and CDR2 is FYNNEI. Losses at the gene ends were 4 bases for V and 4 bases for J; bases not matched to a gene: 7. The CDR3 region is CASSVLLAGGGTGELFF. CDR3 bases: TGTGCCAGCAGTGTCTTACTAGCGGGAGGAGGCACCGGGGAGCTGTTTTTT.

The rearrangement joins TRBV5-1 to TRBJ1-1, with D possibly matching TRBD1 (5 bases). The CDR3 has 12 amino acids. Looked up from germline, CDR1 is SGHRS and CDR2 is YFSETQ. V was cut by 4 bases and J by 7 bases, with 11 bases left in between. The CDR3 DNA sequence: TGCGCCAGCAGCCGCGACAGCGTTGAAGCTTTCTTT. Residues: CASSRDSVEAFF.

This clone was recorded only once. The chain recombines TRBV29-1 with TRBJ1-1; no reliable D call. This CDR3 comprises 13 residues. The ends were cut back, 3 bases at V and 0 bases at J, with 8 bases in the middle. Germline values: CDR1 SQVTM, CDR2 ANQGSEA. The chain's CDR3 is CSVEVSMNTEAFF. CDR3 bases: TGCAGCGTTGAGGTGAGCATGAACACTGAAGCTTTCTTT.

This chain links TRBV7-2 with TRBJ1-5, with a weak D call TRBD1 (6 bases). The V end was cut by 1 base, the J end by 4 bases, with 14 bases between. The V gene's germline CDR1 is SGHTA and CDR2 FQGNSA. This CDR3 contains 16 residues. CDR3 nucleotides: TGTGCCAGCAGCTTAGGAGGACGGGGGCTAAATCAGCCCCAGCATTTT. It specifies CASSLGGRGLNQPQHF.

For this clone: One end of the junction varies from germline; a read error may be responsible. J is TRBJ2-5 and V is TRBV19, with 8 bases identical to TRBD1. The J call could be wrong; TRBJ2-7 is a better fit for the DNA end. Germline loops: CDR1 LNHDA, CDR2 SQIVND (reference sequence). This CDR3 contains 14 residues. The CDR3, as DNA: TGTACCAGTAGATGGACAGGGTCGTCCTACGAGCAGTACTTC. It specifies CTSRWTGSSYEQYF.

The rearrangement joins TRBV29-1 to TRBJ2-7; D is undetermined. The CDR3 is made up of 11 amino acids. Trimming left V 6 bases short and J 7 bases short, with 13 bases between. In germline, CDR1 is SQVTM, CDR2 ANQGSEA. Written as DNA, the CDR3 is TGCAGCGTAGATCGGAGTGGGGAGCAGTACTTC. This codes for CSVDRSGEQYF.

V usage is TRBV25-1 and J usage is TRBJ1-1; D is uncertain. Germline V gene lookup returns CDR1 MGHDK and CDR2 SYGVNS. Trimming removed 4 bases from V and 3 bases from J, with 6 bases in between. The CDR3 runs 12 residues. CDR3: CASSAFDTEAFF. CDR3 nucleotide sequence: TGTGCCAGCAGTGCGTTTGACACTGAAGCTTTCTTT.

The rearrangement uses TRBV2 and TRBJ1-2; 7 bases line up with TRBD1. The CDR3 spans 14 residues. The J segment lost 8 bases and the V segment lost 0 bases, leaving 6 bases of the junction unmatched. In germline, CDR1 is SNHLY, CDR2 FYNNEI. CDR3 loop: CASSEAGGRGGYTF. The CDR3 bases are TGTGCCAGCAGTGAAGCAGGGGGCAGAGGGGGCTACACCTTC.

This clone showed up just once. The rearrangement uses TRBV4-2 and TRBJ1-5; D is unclear. The V gene's germline CDR1 is LGHNA and CDR2 YNFKEQ. The V and J ends lost 1 base and 6 bases respectively, with 4 bases between them. CDR3 length: 12 residues. The CDR3 reads CASSQGRQPQHF. CDR3 in DNA: TGTGCCAGCAGCCAAGGTCGTCAGCCCCAGCATTTT.

This rearrangement joins TRBV5-1 to TRBJ2-5; no clear D gene. The J call may be incorrect, as the DNA end agrees better with TRBJ2-7. Germline assignment: CDR1 SGHRS and CDR2 YFSETQ. This CDR3 contains 11 residues. The chain's CDR3 is CASSYSDEQYF. In DNA form, the CDR3 reads TGCGCCAGCAGCTATTCGGACGAGCAGTACTTC.

The DNA of the CDR3 is TGTGCCAGCAGTGAGGTGTCTAGTTCCCACGAGCAGTACTTC. Translated: CASSEVSSSHEQYF. The chain combines TRBV2 with TRBJ2-7; no reliable D call. V dropped 3 bases and J dropped 5 bases, with 14 bases sitting between them. This CDR3 spans 14 amino acids. CDR1 SNHLY and CDR2 FYNNEI come from the germline V gene.

The chain is built from TRBV2 and TRBJ1-4; D remains ambiguous. Germline V gene data show CDR1 as SNHLY and CDR2 as FYNNEI. The CDR3 consists of 16 residues. The germline V and J ends were trimmed by 7 bases and 2 bases, with 17 bases remaining between them. The CDR3 region has the DNA TGTGCCAGCACCTTACTTTTAGGTTCGACTAATGAAAAACTGTTTTTT. Amino acid sequence: CASTLLLGSTNEKLFF. Variable domain in full (rest from reference TRBV2 and TRBJ1-4): EPEVTQTPSHQVTQMGQEVILRCVPISNHLYFYWYRQILGQKVEFLVSFYNNEISEKSEIFDDQFSVERPDGSNFTLKIRSTKLEDSAMYFCASTLLLGSTNEKLFFGSGTQLSVL.

Worth noting for this clone: The same CDR3 can be traced to other DNA sequences in this sample. The V and J genes are TRBV29-1 and TRBJ2-3, with D perhaps TRBD2 (7 bases). V was trimmed by 6 bases and J by 2 bases, leaving 12 bases between them. Germline CDR1 reads SQVTM; CDR2 reads ANQGSEA. This CDR3 is 13 amino acids long. Written as DNA, the CDR3 is TGCAGCGTCGGGGGGCGACTCACAGATACGCAGTATTTT. Protein sequence: CSVGGRLTDTQYF.

The V and J genes are TRBV5-1 and TRBJ2-4; 10 nucleotides align to TRBD2. V was pared by 3 bases and J by 5 bases, with 8 bases of the junction left unmatched. The CDR3 spans 16 residues. Germline V gene sequence: CDR1 SGHRS, CDR2 YFSETQ. CDR3 loop: CASSSSSGSEENIQYF. The CDR3, as DNA: TGCGCCAGCAGCTCCTCTAGCGGGAGTGAGGAAAACATTCAGTACTTC.

The chain couples TRBV28 to TRBJ2-5, with TRBD1 identical over 10 bases. The last part of the DNA fits TRBJ2-7 better; the J call may be wrong. Germline lookup yields CDR1 MDHEN and CDR2 SYDVKM. This CDR3 region has 14 residues. The CDR3 here is CASREGTGVYEQYF. CDR3 sequence (DNA): TGTGCCAGCAGGGAGGGGACAGGGGTCTACGAGCAGTACTTC.

The chain couples TRBV10-3 to TRBJ1-1, with 7 bases that match TRBD1. CDR1 and CDR2 from the germline V gene are ENHRY and SYGVKD. V trimming: 3 bases; J trimming: 1 base; junction bases outside the gene matches: 5. This CDR3 is 15 amino acids long. The CDR3 nucleotides read TGTGCCATCAGTGACCACAGGGGCCCGAACACTGAAGCTTTCTTT. It encodes CAISDHRGPNTEAFF.

V is TRBV19 and J is TRBJ2-3; TRBD2 matches at 9 bases. The CDR3 is made up of 16 amino acids. With V trimmed by 5 bases and J by 0 bases, 6 bases remained unmatched. The germline V gene has CDR1 LNHDA and CDR2 SQIVND (reference sequence). The CDR3 region is CASSLLAGLSTDTQYF. The CDR3 DNA reads as TGTGCCAGTAGTCTTCTAGCGGGATTAAGCACAGATACGCAGTATTTT.

This sequence joins TRBV10-1 and TRBJ1-2; D unclear. Germline CDR1 and CDR2: WNHNN and SYGVQD (reference sequence). Trimming pared 2 bases from V and 5 bases from J, leaving 9 bases between. The CDR3 runs to 13 residues. Here the CDR3 reads CASSENRRYGYTF. As DNA, the CDR3 is TGCGCCAGCAGTGAGAACAGAAGATATGGCTACACCTTC.

The rearrangement uses TRBV4-1 and TRBJ2-5, with D unclear. CDR3 length: 14 residues. Trimming pared 1 base from V and 3 bases from J, leaving 9 bases between. Germline-derived CDR1 and CDR2 are MGHRA and YSYEKL. CDR3 sequence (DNA): TGCGCCAGCAGCCAAGGTCGGCGGAAAGAGACCCAGTACTTC. Translation: CASSQGRRKETQYF.

The rearrangement uses TRBV6-1 and TRBJ2-6; D unclear. The CDR3 consists of 14 residues. The V gene lost 7 bases and the J gene lost 0 bases, with 7 bases spanning the gap. Per germline, CDR1 MNHNS and CDR2 SASEGT. CDR3 sequence (DNA): TGTGCCAGCACCACCAACTCTGGGGCCAACGTCCTGACTTTC. Its translation is CASTTNSGANVLTF.

V is TRBV5-4 and J is TRBJ2-7, with D unclear. The CDR3 totals 15 residues. Germline CDR1 reads SGHNT; CDR2 reads YYREEE (reference sequence). Trimming took 4 bases from V and 0 from J, leaving 14 bases between them. The CDR3 DNA follows: TGTGCCAGCAGCCCCTCGGGCGGCGCCTCCTACGAGCAGTACTTC. This encodes CASSPSGGASYEQYF.

This sequence joins TRBV5-4 and TRBJ2-3; 10 positions agree with TRBD2. This CDR3 has 15 amino acids. Germline V gene data show CDR1 as SGHNT and CDR2 as YYREEE (reference sequence). V lost 4 bases to trimming and J lost 5 bases; unmatched junction nucleotides: 7. The CDR3, as DNA: TGTGCCAGCAGCCTAGGACTAGCGGTCCGAGATACGCAGTATTTT. It codes for CASSLGLAVRDTQYF.